A single T cell receptor beta chain is shown here with its context. Its specificity is not known. The data originate from a study of T cell responses to AZD1222 COVID-19 vaccine. TCRdb keeps only in-frame clones here, not all; method: immunoSEQ multiplex PCR. The sample shows more than 75,000 clones, 85% to 90% of them seen only once. Study-wide results and limits: Donors, mostly white British, included more females; clonal diversity was possibly underestimated.

Sequencing used peripheral blood, obtained on day 0 of AZD1222 vaccination. This receptor was taken from an adult in good health.

CDR3 sequence: CASSLQPGTGELFF. The CDR3 DNA reads as TGTGCCAGCAGCTTGCAACCGGGCACCGGGGAGCTGTTTTTT. This chain uses TRBV11-1 with TRBJ2-2; no firm D call. This CDR3 is built from 14 residues. V was cut by 3 bases and J by 4 bases, with 9 bases left in between. Germline V gives CDR1 SGHAT, CDR2 FQDESV (reference sequence).